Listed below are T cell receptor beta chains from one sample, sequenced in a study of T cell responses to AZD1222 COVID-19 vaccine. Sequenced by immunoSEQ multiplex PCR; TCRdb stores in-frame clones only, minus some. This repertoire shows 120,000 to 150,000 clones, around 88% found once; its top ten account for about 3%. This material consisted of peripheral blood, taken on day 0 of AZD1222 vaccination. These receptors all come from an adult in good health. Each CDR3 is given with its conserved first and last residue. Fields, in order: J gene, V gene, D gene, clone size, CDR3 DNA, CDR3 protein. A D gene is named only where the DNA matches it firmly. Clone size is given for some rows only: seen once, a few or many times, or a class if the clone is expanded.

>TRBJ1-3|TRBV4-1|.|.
TGCGCCAGCAGCCGGGTCGGAGGAGGAAACACCATATATTTT
CASSRVGGGNTIYF
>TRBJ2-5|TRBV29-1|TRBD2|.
TGCAGCGTTGACGTCCTAGCGGGAGTGCCCGAGACCCAGTACTTC
CSVDVLAGVPETQYF
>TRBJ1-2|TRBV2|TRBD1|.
TGTGCCAGCAGTGAGAGGACAGGGCGCTATGGCTACACCTTC
CASSERTGRYGYTF
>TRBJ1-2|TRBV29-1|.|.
TGCAGCGTTGACAGGGATGGCTACACCTTC
CSVDRDGYTF
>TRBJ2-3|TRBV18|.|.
TGTGCCAGCTCACCAACAACAGATACGCAGTATTTT
CASSPTTDTQYF
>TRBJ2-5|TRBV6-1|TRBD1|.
TGTGCCAGCAGTGAAGCGGGACAGGTACAAGAGACCCAGTACTTC
CASSEAGQVQETQYF
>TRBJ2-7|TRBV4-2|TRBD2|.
TGTGCCAGCAGCCAATCAAGCGGGAGAAAAAACTACGAGCAGTACTTC
CASSQSSGRKNYEQYF
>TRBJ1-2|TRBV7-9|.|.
TGTGCCAGCAGCTGGCCGCAGGGAGACTATGGCTACACCTTC
CASSWPQGDYGYTF
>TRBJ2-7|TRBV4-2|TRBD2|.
TGTGCCAGCAGCCAAGGCGGGAGTCATGTAGCTGGCTCCTACGAGCAGTACTTC
CASSQGGSHVAGSYEQYF
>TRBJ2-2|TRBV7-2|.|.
TGTGCCAGCATCGAGTTTCATACGAACACCGGGGAGCTGTTTTTT
CASIEFHTNTGELFF
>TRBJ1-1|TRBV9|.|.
TGTGCCAGCAGCTCCCCTCCGTGGGGTTCGACTGAAGCTTTCTTT
CASSSPPWGSTEAFF
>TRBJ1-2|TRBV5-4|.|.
TGTGCCAGCAGCTCAAGGTTGGGGCCCTATGGCTACACCTTC
CASSSRLGPYGYTF
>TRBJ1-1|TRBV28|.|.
TGTGCCAGCAGTTTCGGCGCAATGAACACTGAAGCTTTCTTT
CASSFGAMNTEAFF
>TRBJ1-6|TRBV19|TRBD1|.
TGTGCCAGTAGTCAATTTCTTACGCAGGGGGCCTATAATTCACCCCTCCACTTT
CASSQFLTQGAYNSPLHF
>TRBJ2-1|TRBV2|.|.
TGTGCCAGCAGGGGCGGCTCCTACAATGAGCAGTTCTTC
CASRGGSYNEQFF
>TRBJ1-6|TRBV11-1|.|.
TGTGCCAGCAGCTTCGACGGCTTCTATAATTCACCCCTCCACTTT
CASSFDGFYNSPLHF
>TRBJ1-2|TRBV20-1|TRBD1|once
TGCAGTGCAGTACAGGGGGAAGGCTACACCTTC
CSAVQGEGYTF
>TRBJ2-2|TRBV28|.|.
TGTGCCTTAGGCGGAAACGCGAACACCGGGGAGCTGTTTTTT
CALGGNANTGELFF
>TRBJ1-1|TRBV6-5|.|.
TGTGCCAGCAGTTTTCGGACCGGGAACACTGAAGCTTTCTTT
CASSFRTGNTEAFF
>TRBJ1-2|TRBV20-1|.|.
TGCAGTGCTAGTGGACTAGGCGGCTATGGCTACACCTTC
CSASGLGGYGYTF
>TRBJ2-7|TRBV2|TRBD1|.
TGTGCCAGTGGACAGGGCGGAACCTACGAGCAGTACTTC
CASGQGGTYEQYF
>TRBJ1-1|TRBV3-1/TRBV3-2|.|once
TGTGCCAGCAGCCAAGGCCCGGGGACTGAAGCTTTCTTT
CASSQGPGTEAFF
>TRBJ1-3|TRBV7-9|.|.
TGTGCCAGCAGCCTCACAGCCCCGACAGGAGGAAACACCATATATTTT
CASSLTAPTGGNTIYF
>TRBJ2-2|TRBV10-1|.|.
TGCGCCAGCAGTGAGCCCAACTCCGGGGAGCTGTTTTTT
CASSEPNSGELFF
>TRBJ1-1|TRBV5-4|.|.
TGTGCCAGCAGCCCAGGTTCGGGCAGGATGAACACTGAAGCTTTCTTT
CASSPGSGRMNTEAFF
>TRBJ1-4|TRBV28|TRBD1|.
TGTGCCAGCAGTTTATCTGCTGGGACAGGTTTTGAAAAACTGTTTTTT
CASSLSAGTGFEKLFF
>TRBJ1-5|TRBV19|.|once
TGTGCCAGTAGTATAGCCTTCGGTGAAGCCCAGCATTTT
CASSIAFGEAQHF
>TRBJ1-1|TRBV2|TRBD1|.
TGTGCCAGCACCGAAACAGGGGGCTCTATCACTGAAGCTTTCTTT
CASTETGGSITEAFF
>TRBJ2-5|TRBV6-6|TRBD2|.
TGTGCCAGCAGTTACTCGGCCGGGACTAACACAGAGACCCAGTACTTC
CASSYSAGTNTETQYF
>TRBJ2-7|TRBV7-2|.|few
TGTGCCAGCAGCTTAGTGGGGGATAGCTCCTACGAGCAGTACTTC
CASSLVGDSSYEQYF
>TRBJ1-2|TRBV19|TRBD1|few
TGTGCCAGTCGACAGGGGGCGCGTGGCTACACCTTC
CASRQGARGYTF
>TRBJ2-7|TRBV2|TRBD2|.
TGTGCCAGCAGCCTACTAGCGGGAGGGGGGGAGCAGTACTTC
CASSLLAGGGEQYF
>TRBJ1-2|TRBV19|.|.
TGTGCCAGTAACGTAGAGGGGTACGGCTACACCTTC
CASNVEGYGYTF
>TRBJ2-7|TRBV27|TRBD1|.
TGTGCCAGCAGTCCCGGGACAGGAAAAAGCTCCTACGAGCAGTACTTC
CASSPGTGKSSYEQYF
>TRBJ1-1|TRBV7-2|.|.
TGTGCCAGCAGCTTCGACAAGAACACTGAAGCTTTCTTT
CASSFDKNTEAFF
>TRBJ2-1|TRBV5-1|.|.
TGCGCCAGCAGCTTTATTTCGAGGGTGAACTCCTACAATGAGCAGTTCTTC
CASSFISRVNSYNEQFF
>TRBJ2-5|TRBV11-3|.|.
TGTGCCAGCAGTGCTTCGCGGGCCAAAGAGACCCAGTACTTC
CASSASRAKETQYF
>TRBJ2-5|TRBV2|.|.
TGTGCCAGCTCCGGGGTCGGGATCATGAAGACCCAGTACTTC
CASSGVGIMKTQYF
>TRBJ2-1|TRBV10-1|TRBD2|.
TGCGCCAGCAGTCCGGGACTAGCGGGAGGGTACAATGAGCAGTTCTTC
CASSPGLAGGYNEQFF
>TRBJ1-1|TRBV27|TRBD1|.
TGTGCCACCTTGGGCGGGGTGAGGGGGCACACTGAAGCTTTCTTT
CATLGGVRGHTEAFF
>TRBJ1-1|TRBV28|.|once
TGTGCCAGCAGTTTACTATCGTTTTTTCGGTCGGGCCTGAACACTGAAGCTTTCTTT
CASSLLSFFRSGLNTEAFF
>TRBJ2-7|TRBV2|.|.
TGTGCCAGCAGTACCGGGACATTGATTTCCTACGAGCAGTACTTC
CASSTGTLISYEQYF
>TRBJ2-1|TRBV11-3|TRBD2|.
TGTGCCAGCAGCCCGGGTGGGCTAGCGGGAGGAGAGCCCTACAATGAGCAGTTCTTC
CASSPGGLAGGEPYNEQFF
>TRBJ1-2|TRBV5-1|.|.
TGCGCCAGCAGCGAGTCAAACTATGGCTACACCTTC
CASSESNYGYTF
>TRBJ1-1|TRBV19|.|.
TGTGCCAGTAGTATCCAGGGCGGGCCTGAAGCTTTCTTT
CASSIQGGPEAFF
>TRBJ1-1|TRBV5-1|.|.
TGCGCCAGCAGCTCAGGATCCCGGAACACTGAAGCTTTCTTT
CASSSGSRNTEAFF
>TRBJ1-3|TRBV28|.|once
TGTGCCAGCAGTTTCCCCCGGTCGGGGGGCATAAACACCATATATTTT
CASSFPRSGGINTIYF
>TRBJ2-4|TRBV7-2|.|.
TGTGCCAGCAGCAAACCGGGGTTTGAAGCTCAGTACTTC
CASSKPGFEAQYF
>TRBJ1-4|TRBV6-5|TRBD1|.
TGTGCCAGCTACAGGGGATCTAATGAAAAACTGTTTTTT
CASYRGSNEKLFF
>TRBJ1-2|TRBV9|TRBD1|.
TGTGCCAGCAGCCCTCGACAGGGGGCAAGCTATGGCTACACCTTC
CASSPRQGASYGYTF
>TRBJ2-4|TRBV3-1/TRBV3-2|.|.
TGTGCCAGCAGCCAAGATTTTGGGTATACGTACTTC
CASSQDFGYTYF
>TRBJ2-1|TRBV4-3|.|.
TGCGCCAGCAGCGAGCCGGCTACAGGTGAGCAGTTCTTC
CASSEPATGEQFF
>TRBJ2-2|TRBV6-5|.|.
TGTGCCAGCAGTTTTAATGTCTGGACCGGGGAGCTGTTTTTT
CASSFNVWTGELFF